The TCR beta chain under discussion was sequenced for a study of cytomegalovirus exposure and HLA in healthy donors. Overall study findings and caveats: A previous analysis found most TCR beta V segments productive roughly 87% or roughly 30% of the time. High sensitivity and specificity were reportedly achieved when the classifier diagnosed cytomegalovirus status.

Remarks on this clone: The antigen is unknown.

Germline CDR1 reads MNHEY; CDR2 reads SMNVEV (reference sequence). CDR3 length: 14 amino acids. V was shortened by 5 bases and J by 2 bases, with 13 bases between the two germline ends. PCR was performed using 60 Vbeta and 13 Jbeta primers. The method was immunoSEQ multiplex PCR; TCRdb's version includes in-frame clones alone and lacks a portion of them. This table has 65,000 to 95,000 clones, approximately 80% appearing once. The clonotype comes from a man between 45 and 60 years old in good health and CMV-seronegative. Source material: PBMCs. The chain uses TRBV27 and TRBJ2-7; D perhaps matches TRBD2 (5 bases). The CDR3 DNA follows: TGTGCCAGCAGTCCGGGCGGGTGGCCCTACGAGCAGTACTTC. Its translation is CASSPGGWPYEQYF.